The 14 T cell receptor beta chains given below trace back to one sample, sequenced in a study of cytomegalovirus exposure and HLA in healthy donors. Using immunoSEQ multiplex PCR, the repertoire was profiled, and TCRdb retains in-frame clones only, with some absent. The data hold fewer than 200,000 clones, with around nine tenths observed a single time. Input material: PBMCs. The source is a woman aged 18-29 years in good health and CMV-seropositive.

The rearrangement uses TRBV29-1 and TRBJ2-1, with 11 bases identical to TRBD2. This CDR3 is 19 amino acids long. Germline CDR1 is SQVTM and CDR2 is ANQGSEA. V lost 2 bases, J lost 0 bases, and 12 bases stayed unmatched. CDR3 in DNA: TGCAGCGTTGAAATTTGGTCTAGCGGGAGGTTCAGCTCCTACAATGAGCAGTTCTTC. Translating it yields CSVEIWSSGRFSSYNEQFF.

This clone has only one observation. The V gene is TRBV7-9, the J gene TRBJ1-4; D remains unclear. Germline lookup yields CDR1 SEHNR and CDR2 FQNEAQ (reference sequence). With 9 bases removed from V and 7 bases from J, the gap between germline ends came to 15 bases. The CDR3 consists of 13 residues. The CDR3 DNA reads as TGTGCCAGTACCCTACTCCTCGGTGAAAAACTGTTTTTT. The encoded protein is CASTLLLGEKLFF.

V gene TRBV10-3 combines with J gene TRBJ2-7; D is perhaps TRBD2 (7 bases). The CDR3 contains 18 residues. V was shortened by 8 bases and J by 2 bases, with 28 bases between the two germline ends. Per the germline V gene, CDR1 is ENHRY and CDR2 is SYGVKD. CDR3 bases: TGTGCCATCGGAGGGGGACCGGGAGACAGCGGGGCAACCTACGAGCAGTACTTC. Amino acid sequence: CAIGGGPGDSGATYEQYF.

V gene TRBV6-6 combines with J gene TRBJ1-2, with TRBD1 as a possible D gene (6 bases). CDR1 and CDR2 from the germline V gene are MNHNY and SVGAGI (reference sequence). Trimming took off 5 bases at V and 6 bases at J, with 10 bases between the two ends. The CDR3 is made up of 12 amino acids. The DNA of the CDR3 is TGTGCCAGCAGTCCTAACAGGGATGGCTACACCTTC. Its translation is CASSPNRDGYTF.

This clone was found once. The rearrangement uses TRBV9 and TRBJ1-1, with D unclear. The V and J ends lost 7 bases and 5 bases respectively, with 12 bases between them. Per the germline V gene, CDR1 is SGDLS and CDR2 is YYNGEE. The CDR3 is made up of 12 amino acids. The CDR3 protein is CASSISGTEAFF. CDR3 sequence (DNA): TGTGCCAGCTCCATCTCGGGTACTGAAGCTTTCTTT.

The CDR3 region has the DNA TGTGCCAGTAGTTTAAACCAGGGTTTAAGCTATGGCTACACCTTC. It translates to CASSLNQGLSYGYTF. The genes are TRBV19 and TRBJ1-2, with D tentatively TRBD1 (5 bases). Germline-derived CDR1 and CDR2 are LNHDA and SQIVND (reference sequence). The CDR3 runs to 15 residues. V was cut by 5 bases and J by 4 bases, with 17 bases left in between.

The chain couples TRBV7-2 to TRBJ1-5; D is perhaps TRBD1 (6 bases). From germline, CDR1 is SGHTA and CDR2 FQGNSA. The CDR3 spans 15 residues. V lost 5 bases and J 9 bases, leaving 20 bases between the germline ends. The CDR3 region is CASSPTTGNTWPQHF. The CDR3 DNA reads as TGTGCCAGCAGCCCGACGACAGGAAACACTTGGCCCCAGCATTTT.

The chain joins TRBV4-1 to TRBJ2-2; 8 positions match TRBD1. With V trimmed by 0 bases and J by 4 bases, 1 base remained unmatched. CDR1 MGHRA and CDR2 YSYEKL come from the germline V gene. The CDR3 length is 15 residues. The CDR3 is CASSQEQGVTGELFF. In DNA, the CDR3 is TGCGCCAGCAGCCAAGAACAGGGGGTCACCGGGGAGCTGTTTTTT.

The V call is TRBV18, the J call TRBJ1-1; D possibly corresponds to TRBD1 (5 bases). The CDR3 loop spans 14 amino acids. CDR1 is KGHSH, CDR2 LQKENI, per germline. Trimming shortened V by 3 bases and J by 8 bases, and 16 bases separated the two germline ends. The CDR3 bases are TGTGCCAGCTCACCCACTCAGGGAACTTCCGAAGCTTTCTTT. Translating it yields CASSPTQGTSEAFF.

The gene calls are TRBV10-1 and TRBJ2-7, with 8 bases identical to TRBD2. The CDR3 extends over 14 amino acids. Trimming cost V 2 bases and J 2 bases; bases outside gene matches: 2. The germline CDR1 and CDR2 sequences are WNHNN and SYGVQD (reference sequence). CDR3: CASSEAGGPYEQYF. The CDR3 nucleotides read TGCGCCAGCAGTGAGGCGGGAGGTCCCTACGAGCAGTACTTC.

The chain recombines TRBV2 with TRBJ1-2, with 11 bases aligning to TRBD1. Germline CDR1 and CDR2: SNHLY and FYNNEI. The CDR3 covers 17 residues. The ends lost 6 bases at V and 3 bases at J; junction bases unmatched: 12. The DNA of the CDR3 is TGTGCCAGCAGCCGAACCATTCCGGGACAGGGGGACTATGGCTACACCTTC. Its translation: CASSRTIPGQGDYGYTF.

The rearrangement links TRBV11-3 to TRBJ2-1; TRBD2 matches at 13 bases. The V gene's germline CDR1 is SGHNT and CDR2 YENEEA. CDR3 length: 16 amino acids. J was trimmed by 6 bases and V by 5 bases; bases with no gene match: 7. DNA for the CDR3: TGTGCCAGCAGCCTCAGACTAGCGGGAGGCGGCAATGAGCAGTTCTTC. Protein product: CASSLRLAGGGNEQFF.

This chain connects TRBV27 to TRBJ2-3, with D possibly being TRBD2 (6 bases). The V end lost 5 bases, the J end lost 7 bases, and 16 bases lay between the germline ends. This CDR3 has 14 amino acids. The germline CDR1 and CDR2 sequences are MNHEY and SMNVEV (reference sequence). In nucleotides, the CDR3 is TGTGCCAGCAGTCCCCGGTTGGGGGGATATACGCAGTATTTT. Translated: CASSPRLGGYTQYF.

The rearrangement links TRBV4-3 to TRBJ2-6, with D perhaps TRBD2 (5 bases). This CDR3 comprises 16 residues. V dropped 1 base and J dropped 1 base, with 8 bases sitting between them. From germline, CDR1 is LGHNA and CDR2 YSLEER. The DNA for the CDR3 is TGCGCCAGCAGCCAAGTGTCGGGGTCTGGGGCCAACGTCCTGACTTTC. Protein product: CASSQVSGSGANVLTF.